A single sample gave rise to the 30 T cell receptor beta chains below, sequenced in a study of CD8 T cells in ankylosing spondylitis. TCRdb analysed the 5' RACE reads with MiXCR anew, one entry per CDR3 protein. The repertoire holds 150,000 to 200,000 distinct CDR3 sequences, with under 35% as singletons. The specimen was synovial fluid, either unsorted or a sorted T cell fraction (not recorded which). These receptors all stem from a male donor with ankylosing spondylitis.

This clonotype was counted at least ten times. The chain employs TRBV20-1 and TRBJ2-1; the D gene could be TRBD1 or TRBD2 (7 bases each). Per germline, CDR1 DFQATT and CDR2 SNEGSKA (reference sequence). V was trimmed by 5 bases and J by 8 bases, leaving 13 bases between them. This CDR3 spans 12 amino acids. The CDR3 coding sequence is TGCAGTGCTGAGGGGGCGGGGGATGAGCAGTTCTTC. This encodes CSAEGAGDEQFF.

This clonotype came up many times. This rearrangement joins TRBV20-1 to TRBJ2-3; the D is unclear. This CDR3 comprises 15 residues. Germline CDR1 is DFQATT and CDR2 is SNEGSKA (reference sequence). V gave up 6 bases and J gave up 2 bases, with 18 bases separating them. The chain's CDR3 is CSAFLRKGPTDTQYF. In DNA, the CDR3 is TGCAGTGCCTTTCTTAGAAAGGGCCCCACAGATACGCAGTATTTT.

This clonotype was found many times. This chain joins TRBV20-1 and TRBJ2-3; D might be TRBD2 (5 bases). The CDR3 is 15 amino acids. The V gene's germline CDR1 is DFQATT and CDR2 SNEGSKA (reference sequence). V was shortened by 6 bases and J by 0 bases, with 16 bases between the two germline ends. The CDR3 region has the DNA TGCAGTGCGAGACCGGGGTCGAGGAGCACAGATACGCAGTATTTT. Translating it yields CSARPGSRSTDTQYF.

The V call is TRBV6-1, the J call TRBJ1-1; tentative D call: TRBD1 (5 bases). Trimming stripped 4 bases from V and 7 bases from J, with 16 bases between. The V gene's germline CDR1 is MNHNS and CDR2 SASEGT. This CDR3 has 14 amino acids. CDR3 amino acids: CASSGLGRHFEAFF. The CDR3 nucleotides read TGTGCCAGCAGTGGCCTGGGGCGCCATTTTGAAGCTTTCTTT.

This chain links TRBV28 with TRBJ2-5, with D possibly called TRBD1 or TRBD2 (5 bases each). Trimming removed 4 bases from V and 5 bases from J, with 8 bases in between. Germline-derived CDR1 and CDR2 are MDHEN and SYDVKM. CDR3 size: 12 residues. The CDR3 DNA sequence: TGTGCCAGCAGTTCGGGGCGGGAGACCCAGTACTTC. Translated, it gives CASSSGRETQYF.

This clonotype showed up many times. The chain links TRBV27 to TRBJ2-3, with 13 bases aligning to TRBD2. The CDR3 is 16 amino acids. After removal of 5 bases from V and 4 bases from J, the junction contained 6 bases not matched to a gene. Germline CDR1 is MNHEY and CDR2 is SMNVEV (reference sequence). The CDR3 region has the DNA TGTGCCAGCAGTACCCGGGGGACTAGCGGGGCAGATACGCAGTATTTT. Encoded protein: CASSTRGTSGADTQYF.

There are many counts of this clonotype. This chain links TRBV29-1 with TRBJ1-2, with TRBD1 as a possible D gene (5 bases). The V and J ends lost 2 bases and 10 bases respectively, with 11 bases between them. The CDR3 runs to 11 residues. Germline-derived CDR1 and CDR2 are SQVTM and ANQGSEA. CDR3 loop: CSVEYGTPYTF. In DNA, the CDR3 is TGCAGCGTTGAATATGGGACCCCCTACACCTTC.

This clonotype showed up just a few times. The chain couples TRBV2 to TRBJ1-1; TRBD1 aligns across 11 bases. This CDR3 has 15 amino acids. The junction had 7 bases not matched to a gene; V was cut back by 6 bases and J by 4 bases. In germline, CDR1 is SNHLY, CDR2 FYNNEI. The CDR3 nucleotides read TGTGCCAGCAGAAAAGGACAGGGGGCGGGCACTGAAGCTTTCTTT. Its translation: CASRKGQGAGTEAFF.

The chain has TRBV21-1 and TRBJ2-1; the tabulated D call, TRBD2, remains unverified against the DNA. TRBV21-1 is assigned pseudogene status. The CDR3 loop spans 18 amino acids. The DNA for the CDR3 is TGTGCCAGCAGAAAAGGGCCGACTAGCGGGAGCTCCTACAATGAGCAGTTCTTC. Translated: CASRKGPTSGSSYNEQFF.

This chain links TRBV7-2 with TRBJ1-4; 11 positions match TRBD1. V shed 0 bases and J 8 bases; nucleotides not matched to a gene: 2. This CDR3 has 15 amino acids. Per the germline V gene, CDR1 is SGHTA and CDR2 is FQGNSA. The CDR3 coding sequence is TGTGCCAGCAGCTTAGCGGGACAGGGGGGCGAAAAACTGTTTTTT. Translated: CASSLAGQGGEKLFF.

This clonotype showed up just once. This sequence joins TRBV3-1 and TRBJ1-6; D not certain. CDR1 is LGHDT, CDR2 YNNKEL, per germline (reference sequence). The CDR3 consists of 15 residues. Trimming took off 6 bases at V and 9 bases at J, with 18 bases between the two ends. The CDR3 DNA reads TGTGCCAGCAGGGCCCGGACCCAAGCCCCTTCACCCCTCCACTTT. Amino acids: CASRARTQAPSPLHF.

V and J are TRBV11-2 and TRBJ2-2; the D gene is possibly TRBD2 (6 bases). The CDR3 is made up of 14 amino acids. Germline CDR1 and CDR2: SGHAT and FQNNGV. With 4 bases removed from V and 5 bases from J, the gap between germline ends came to 11 bases. This CDR3 reads CASSSTAGTGELFF. CDR3 DNA sequence: TGTGCCAGCAGCTCCACCGCGGGGACCGGGGAGCTGTTTTTT.

The chain carries TRBV15 and TRBJ1-5; no reliable D call. Germline assignment: CDR1 LNHNV and CDR2 YYDKDF (reference sequence). The CDR3 sequence is 14 residues long. The V end was cut by 3 bases, the J end by 3 bases, with 9 bases between. This CDR3 is CATSSEGVNQPQHF. The CDR3 region has the DNA TGTGCCACCAGCAGCGAAGGAGTCAATCAGCCCCAGCATTTT.

This clonotype showed up just a few times. The chain links TRBV2 to TRBJ2-5; the D gene is possibly TRBD1 (8 bases). The V gene's germline CDR1 is SNHLY and CDR2 FYNNEI. V lost 6 bases and J 5 bases, leaving 13 bases between the germline ends. The CDR3 is 13 amino acids. The DNA of the CDR3 is TGTGCCAGCAGCGACAGGGGAGGGGAGACCCAGTACTTC. Translated, it gives CASSDRGGETQYF.

This clonotype was counted a few times. Since no conserved phenylalanine or tryptophan closes the CDR3, a read error is the likely cause. It is unclear where the CDR3 begins or ends on the DNA, so no DNA is shown, and the CDR3 is as TCRdb lists it. J is TRBJ2-1 and V is TRBV5-1; the table's D call of TRBD1 was not tested on the DNA. The CDR3 sequence runs 11 residues, both termini included. The germline V gene has CDR1 SGHRS and CDR2 YFSETQ. This CDR3 reads CASNLRDRGSG.

The chain employs TRBV20-1 and TRBJ1-3; D is undetermined. The V and J ends lost 3 bases and 0 bases respectively, with 9 bases between them. The V gene's germline CDR1 is DFQATT and CDR2 SNEGSKA (reference sequence). CDR3 length: 14 amino acids. In nucleotides, the CDR3 is TGCAGTGCTAGCACACCAGGCTCTGGAAACACCATATATTTT. Protein: CSASTPGSGNTIYF.

A few counts support this clonotype. The rearrangement uses TRBV12-3 or TRBV12-4 and TRBJ1-5; D ambiguous. The CDR3 is made up of 13 amino acids. Trimming took off 3 bases at V and 9 bases at J, with 12 bases between the two ends. DNA of the CDR3: TGTGCCAGCAGTTTCGGTGTACGGGGGCCCCAGCATTTT. Translated, it gives CASSFGVRGPQHF.

This chain links TRBV12-3 or TRBV12-4 with TRBJ2-3; no clear D. V was trimmed by 5 bases and J by 1 base, leaving 10 bases between them. CDR3 length: 14 amino acids. CDR3 in amino acids: CASSGPRGTDTQYF. In DNA form, the CDR3 reads TGTGCCAGCAGTGGACCCCGCGGCACAGATACGCAGTATTTT.

The CDR3 loop is CSASGTSGGTDTQYF. The CDR3 bases are TGCAGTGCTAGCGGGACTAGCGGGGGCACAGATACGCAGTATTTT. The V and J genes are TRBV20-1 and TRBJ2-3; 13 nucleotides align to TRBD2. The CDR3 contains 15 residues. Germline assignment: CDR1 DFQATT and CDR2 SNEGSKA (reference sequence). After removal of 3 bases from V and 1 base from J, the junction contained 1 base not matched to a gene.

The rearrangement uses TRBV6-2 or TRBV6-3 and TRBJ2-7, with 9 positions matching TRBD2. CDR3 length: 16 amino acids. Per the germline V gene, CDR1 is MNHEY and CDR2 is SVGEGT. V shed 2 bases, J shed 2 bases, and the junction held 7 bases outside the gene matches. The CDR3 DNA follows: TGTGCCAGCAGTTACCCCGCGACTAGCGGAACCTACGAGCAGTACTTC. It translates to CASSYPATSGTYEQYF.

The J gene is TRBJ2-7, the V gene TRBV27, with D perhaps matching TRBD1 (6 bases). V lost 6 bases and J lost 2, with 17 bases in between. CDR3 length equals 15 residues. The germline V gene encodes CDR1 MNHEY and CDR2 SMNVEV (reference sequence). The CDR3 reads CASRQGGRGTYEQYF. The CDR3 coding sequence is TGTGCCAGCAGACAAGGCGGCAGGGGCACCTACGAGCAGTACTTC.

V usage is TRBV24-1 and J usage is TRBJ2-1; tentative D call: TRBD2 (5 bases). CDR3 size: 14 residues. From germline, CDR1 is KGHDR and CDR2 SFDVKD. Trimming took off 7 bases at V and 6 bases at J, with 15 bases between the two ends. The CDR3 spells CATSQGGSVNEQFF. The CDR3, as DNA: TGTGCCACCAGCCAAGGTGGGAGCGTCAATGAGCAGTTCTTC.

Only a few counts were recorded for this clonotype. CDR3 sequence reads: CASSLDWRLFTDTQYF. The CDR3 bases are TGTGCCAGCAGCTTAGATTGGCGGCTGTTCACAGATACGCAGTATTTT. The chain carries TRBV11-2 and TRBJ2-3; D gene unclear. This CDR3 is built from 16 residues. Germline V gene sequence: CDR1 SGHAT, CDR2 FQNNGV. The V and J ends lost 0 bases and 2 bases respectively, with 12 bases between them. The entire variable domain, with the rest obtained from reference TRBV11-2 and TRBJ2-3, is as follows: EAGVAQSPRYKIIEKRQSVAFWCNPISGHATLYWYQQILGQGPKLLIQFQNNGVVDDSQLPKDRFSAERLKGVDSTLKIQPAKLEDSAVYLCASSLDWRLFTDTQYFGPGTRLTVL.

V and J are TRBV29-1 and TRBJ2-5; weak D call: TRBD1 (5 bases). V was clipped by 7 bases and J by 2 bases, with 14 bases between them. The CDR3 is made up of 13 amino acids. The germline V gene encodes CDR1 SQVTM and CDR2 ANQGSEA. The CDR3 spells CSAGSTGQETQYF. DNA of the CDR3: TGCAGCGCCGGATCCACAGGTCAAGAGACCCAGTACTTC.

This clonotype was recorded many times. The chain joins TRBV29-1 to TRBJ2-7; no clear D gene. Germline CDR1 is SQVTM and CDR2 is ANQGSEA. With 4 bases removed from V and 3 bases from J, the gap between germline ends came to 10 bases. The CDR3 sequence is 12 residues long. CDR3 residues: CSVGWEFYEQYF. The DNA of the CDR3 is TGCAGCGTTGGGTGGGAATTCTACGAGCAGTACTTC.

This sequence joins TRBV2 and TRBJ2-3; tentatively, D is TRBD1 (5 bases). From germline, CDR1 is SNHLY and CDR2 FYNNEI. V lost 4 bases and J 3 bases, leaving 14 bases between the germline ends. The CDR3 consists of 15 residues. CDR3 nucleotides: TGTGCCAGCAGTGGAGGCCAGGGTAAAACAGATACGCAGTATTTT. The encoded protein is CASSGGQGKTDTQYF.

The gene calls are TRBV2 and TRBJ1-6; 7 nucleotides line up with TRBD1. V shed 5 bases, J shed 0 bases, and the junction held 4 bases outside the gene matches. Germline CDR1 SNHLY, CDR2 FYNNEI. The CDR3 loop spans 16 amino acids. The CDR3 loop reads CASSPDRSSYNSPLHF. In DNA, the CDR3 is TGTGCCAGCAGTCCGGACAGGAGCTCCTATAATTCACCCCTCCACTTT.

This clonotype was found a few times. The chain is built from TRBV5-6 and TRBJ2-1; the match to TRBD2 covers 9 bases. Trimming at V came to 4 bases and at J to 7 bases, leaving 9 bases not matched to a gene. There are 15 residues in the CDR3. Germline CDR1 and CDR2: SGHDT and YYEEEE. CDR3 DNA sequence: TGTGCCAGCAGCGAAGGGACTAGCCCTCTGAATGAGCAGTTCTTC. As protein: CASSEGTSPLNEQFF.

The chain has TRBV18 and TRBJ2-3; D not resolved. This CDR3 is built from 15 residues. Between the trimmed V and J ends, which lost 1 base and 2 bases, there was a span of 10 bases. CDR1 KGHSH and CDR2 LQKENI come from the germline V gene. As DNA, the CDR3 is TGTGCCAGCTCACCACGCCGGGCCCTCACAGATACGCAGTATTTT. This translates into CASSPRRALTDTQYF. The complete variable domain, with remaining parts taken from reference TRBV18 and TRBJ2-3, reads NAGVMQNPRHLVRRRGQEARLRCSPMKGHSHVYWYRQLPEEGLKFMVYLQKENIIDESGMPKERFSAEFPKEGPSILRIQQVVRGDSAAYFCASSPRRALTDTQYFGPGTRLTVL.

The sample holds many counts of this clonotype. J is TRBJ1-5 and V is TRBV7-2; D unclear. The CDR3 extends over 15 amino acids. From germline, CDR1 is SGHTA and CDR2 FQGNSA. V was pared by 4 bases and J by 3 bases, with 13 bases between. CDR3 sequence (DNA): TGTGCCAGCAGCTCCTCCGGGAATAACAATCAGCCCCAGCATTTT. Protein sequence: CASSSSGNNNQPQHF.